This entry lists 5 T cell receptor beta chains sequenced from one sample in a study of blood T cell repertoires in COVID-19. The assay was immunoSEQ multiplex PCR, and TCRdb's table has in-frame clones only and misses some. Found here are around 140,000 clones, almost 70% of them singletons; the top ten hold approximately 1.9%. Sequencing was done on a sample of peripheral blood. These TCRs come from a woman in her 70s with acute or convalescent COVID-19.

About this clone itself: The same CDR3 can be traced to other DNA sequences in this sample. The chain combines TRBV12-3 or TRBV12-4 with TRBJ1-2, with 10 bases that match TRBD1. The V segment lost 5 bases and the J segment 4 bases; nucleotides outside the gene matches: 1. There are 13 residues in the CDR3. CDR3 amino acids: CASSRDRGYGYTF. Here the CDR3 DNA reads TGTGCCAGCAGTCGGGACAGGGGCTATGGCTACACCTTC.

V gene TRBV2 combines with J gene TRBJ2-1; weak D call: TRBD1 (6 bases). The CDR3 is made up of 13 amino acids. Germline V gene data show CDR1 as SNHLY and CDR2 as FYNNEI. V was shortened by 3 bases and J by 9 bases, with 12 bases between the two germline ends. The CDR3 region is CASSDPEGGEQFF. The CDR3 DNA reads TGTGCCAGCAGTGACCCCGAAGGGGGTGAGCAGTTCTTC.

This chain joins TRBV2 and TRBJ2-1, with 9 bases identical to TRBD2. J lost 0 bases, V lost 6 bases, and 6 bases had no gene match. Germline CDR1 SNHLY, CDR2 FYNNEI. CDR3 length: 16 amino acids. CDR3 loop: CASRKTSGLSYNEQFF. The CDR3, as DNA: TGTGCCAGCAGGAAGACTAGCGGACTCTCCTACAATGAGCAGTTCTTC.

The rearrangement links TRBV27 to TRBJ1-3; 11 bases match TRBD1. CDR3 length: 18 residues. Germline CDR1 and CDR2: MNHEY and SMNVEV (reference sequence). V was pared by 5 bases and J by 1 base, with 10 bases of the junction left unmatched. CDR3 in DNA: TGTGCCAGCAGTCCCGAGGACAGGGGGCAAAAGTCTGGAAACACCATATATTTT. It yields the protein CASSPEDRGQKSGNTIYF.

The chain couples TRBV7-9 to TRBJ1-6; a weak D match, TRBD1 (5 bases). Trimming removed 0 bases from V and 5 bases from J, with 17 bases in between. Germline V CDR1 and CDR2: SEHNR, FQNEAQ (reference sequence). There are 18 residues in the CDR3. The chain's CDR3 is CASSLALRGGLNNSPLHF. The CDR3 nucleotides read TGTGCCAGCAGCTTAGCGCTAAGGGGAGGGCTCAATAATTCACCCCTCCACTTT. Full variable domain (missing parts from reference TRBV7-9 and TRBJ1-6): DTGVSQNPRHKITKRGQNVTFRCDPISEHNRLYWYRQTLGQGPEFLTYFQNEAQLEKSRLLSDRFSAERPKGSFSTLEIQRTEQGDSAMYLCASSLALRGGLNNSPLHFGNGTRLTVT.